These 9 T cell receptor beta chains were all obtained from the same sample, sequenced in a study of regulatory T cells in long-lasting Graves disease. Building of the TCR beta libraries involved iRepertoire HTBI primers and Arm-PCR of CDR3 regions. TCRdb itself ran the multiplex PCR reads through MiXCR, one entry per CDR3 protein. The sample has about 400,000 distinct CDR3 sequences, around 15% seen once; the top ten hold around 21%. Time point defined: newly diagnosed GD, antithyroid drugs for less than 3 months. Making the TCR library involved RNA that had been extracted from PBMCs. These data were also reused for a study on T cells in Graves' hyperthyroidism and ophthalmopathy.

The source material was peripheral blood mononuclear cells (PBMCs), sampled at new diagnosis, from a patient treated with antithyroid drugs. These receptors were taken from a young woman with Graves disease.

This clonotype was detected a few times. The chain employs TRBV7-9 and TRBJ1-4, with D unclear. V gave up 5 bases and J gave up 4 bases, with 8 bases separating them. The CDR3 has 13 amino acids. CDR1 and CDR2 from the germline V gene are SEHNR and FQNEAQ (reference sequence). In DNA form, the CDR3 reads TGTGCCAGCAGCCCACGGAGTAATGAAAAACTGTTTTTT. It encodes CASSPRSNEKLFF.

The chain recombines TRBV25-1 with TRBJ2-1, with D unresolved. The CDR3 covers 12 residues. The V end was cut by 4 bases, the J end by 7 bases, with 8 bases between. Germline assignment: CDR1 MGHDK and CDR2 SYGVNS. This CDR3 reads CASSVVGNEQFF. The CDR3 DNA is TGTGCCAGCAGTGTGGTGGGGAATGAGCAGTTCTTC. Full variable domain (remainder filled in from reference TRBV25-1 and TRBJ2-1): EADIYQTPRYLVIGTGKKITLECSQTMGHDKMYWYQQDPGMELHLIHYSYGVNSTEKGDLSSESTVSRIRTEHFPLTLESARPSHTSQYLCASSVVGNEQFFGPGTRLTVL.

This clonotype has ten or more counts. The chain links TRBV28 to TRBJ2-7; the match to TRBD1 covers 11 bases. Germline lookup yields CDR1 MDHEN and CDR2 SYDVKM. This CDR3 has 14 amino acids. V shed 8 bases, J shed 7 bases, and the junction held 10 bases outside the gene matches. This CDR3 is CASWSGQGAFEQYF. DNA of the CDR3: TGTGCCAGCTGGTCCGGACAGGGGGCGTTTGAGCAGTACTTC.

At least ten counts were recorded for this clonotype. The chain joins TRBV6-2 or TRBV6-3 to TRBJ1-1; TRBD1 matches 7 bases. Germline V CDR1 and CDR2: MNHEY, SVGEGT. This CDR3 contains 13 residues. J lost 7 bases, V lost 6 bases, and 8 bases had no gene match. CDR3 sequence (DNA): TGTGCCAGCAGAACAAGGGACAGCAATGAAGCTTTCTTT. Its translation is CASRTRDSNEAFF.

A word on this clonotype: A much larger clone sits a single nucleotide away, making a read error possible. CDR3 sequence: CASTHGPEETRYF. CDR3 bases: TGTGCCAGCACTCACGGGCCAGAAGAGACCCGGTACTTC. The rearrangement links TRBV11-2 to TRBJ2-5; the D is unclear. This CDR3 is built from 13 residues. CDR1 is SGHAT, CDR2 FQNNGV, per germline.

This clonotype came up many times. The V call is TRBV7-8, the J call TRBJ2-7; the match to TRBD2 covers 13 bases. Germline-derived CDR1 and CDR2 are SGHVS and FQNEAQ. The V segment lost 6 bases and the J segment 3 bases; nucleotides outside the gene matches: 17. This CDR3 is built from 19 residues. The chain's CDR3 is CASRSEVGTSGTQDYEQYF. DNA for the CDR3: TGTGCCAGCAGGAGCGAAGTTGGGACTAGCGGGACGCAAGACTACGAGCAGTACTTC.

This clonotype was detected ten times or more. One end of the junction fails to match germline, which may point to a read error. The J gene is TRBJ1-5, the V gene TRBV18; a weak D match, TRBD1 (5 bases). Germline V gene data show CDR1 as KGHSH and CDR2 as LQKENI. CDR3 length: 14 residues. CDR3 in DNA: TGCGCCAGCAGCGATGGGGGGAGCAATCAGCCCCAGCATTTT. It specifies CASSDGGSNQPQHF.

J is TRBJ2-1 and V is TRBV28; the match to TRBD2 covers 13 bases. In germline, CDR1 is MDHEN, CDR2 SYDVKM. The trim removed 5 bases at V and 7 bases at J, leaving 5 bases unmatched. There are 15 residues in the CDR3. CDR3 amino acids: CASSQTSGGLNEQFF. The CDR3 region has the DNA TGTGCCAGCAGTCAGACTAGCGGGGGGCTTAATGAGCAGTTCTTC.

The chain joins TRBV27 to TRBJ2-3; tentatively, D is TRBD2 (5 bases). This CDR3 has 15 residues. From germline, CDR1 is MNHEY and CDR2 SMNVEV (reference sequence). Trimming left V 5 bases short and J 2 bases short, with 14 bases between. The CDR3 DNA reads as TGTGCCAGCAGTCGAGGGATCCCCGCCACAGATACGCAGTATTTT. This codes for CASSRGIPATDTQYF.